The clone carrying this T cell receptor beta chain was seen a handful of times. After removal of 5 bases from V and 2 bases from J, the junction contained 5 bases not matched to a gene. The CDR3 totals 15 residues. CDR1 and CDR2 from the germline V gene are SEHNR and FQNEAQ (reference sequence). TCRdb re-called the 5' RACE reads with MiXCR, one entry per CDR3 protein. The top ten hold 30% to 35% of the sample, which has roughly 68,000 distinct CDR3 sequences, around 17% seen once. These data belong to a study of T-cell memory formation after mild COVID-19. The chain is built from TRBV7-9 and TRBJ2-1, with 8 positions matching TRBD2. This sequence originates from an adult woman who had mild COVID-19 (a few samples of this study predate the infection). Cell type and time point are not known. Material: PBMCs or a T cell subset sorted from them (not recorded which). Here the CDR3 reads CASSATSGAYNEQFF. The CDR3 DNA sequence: TGTGCCAGCAGCGCTACTAGCGGAGCCTACAATGAGCAGTTCTTC.